The sequence of this TCR beta chain was determined in a study of T cells of healthy individuals. There are a few counts of this clonotype. TCRdb fed the 5' RACE reads into MiXCR, producing one record per CDR3 protein. The sample lists 53,000 or so distinct CDR3 sequences; over 12% were seen once. Trimming left V 0 bases short and J 3 bases short, with 10 bases between. There are 15 residues in the CDR3. CDR1 is LGHNA, CDR2 YSLEER, per germline. The chain is built from TRBV4-3 and TRBJ2-3, with TRBD2 as a possible D gene (5 bases). This receptor was obtained from a human donor in good health. CDR3 sequence: CASSQEGTRTDTQYF. In DNA form, the CDR3 reads TGCGCCAGCAGCCAAGAAGGCACTAGAACAGATACGCAGTATTTT.